The entry below describes one T cell receptor (beta chain). The CDR3 extends over 15 amino acids. Germline V gene sequence: CDR1 MNHEY, CDR2 SVGAGI. V trimming: 2 bases; J trimming: 8 bases; junction bases outside the gene matches: 7. The sample is drawn from a study of T cell responses to AZD1222 COVID-19 vaccine. Measured with immunoSEQ multiplex PCR; TCRdb has only the in-frame clones, and not every one. The sample carries approximately 56,000 clones, 70% to 90% recorded once. This chain connects TRBV6-5 to TRBJ1-4; 8 positions match TRBD1. This clonotype was obtained from an adult in good health. The sequenced sample was peripheral blood, obtained on day 0 of AZD1222 vaccination. Written as DNA, the CDR3 is TGTGCCAGCAGTTACCGGGGACAGGCAGGAGAAAAACTGTTTTTT. This translates into CASSYRGQAGEKLFF.